These 5 T cell receptor beta chains share one sample of origin, sequenced in a study of shared clonotypes between healthy human individuals. The assay was immunoSEQ multiplex PCR, and TCRdb's table has in-frame clones only and misses some. The sample shows nearly 1,000,000 clones, approximately 76% of them seen only once. Material for sequencing was memory CD4+ T cells sorted from blood. Described subset: CD45RA-negative fraction. The receptors originated from a man younger than 35 in good health.

A few counts support this clone. This CDR3 is also generated by other DNA sequences in the sample. The DNA for the CDR3 is TGTGCCAGCAGCCCCTACAAGAACACTGAAGCTTTCTTT. As protein: CASSPYKNTEAFF. V gene TRBV7-2 combines with J gene TRBJ1-1; D not resolved. Trimming pared 5 bases from V and 1 base from J, leaving 8 bases between. The CDR3 extends over 13 amino acids. Looked up from germline, CDR1 is SGHTA and CDR2 is FQGNSA.

This clone was counted only a few times. The rearrangement links TRBV6-1 to TRBJ1-5, with a weak D call TRBD1 (5 bases). The CDR3 loop spans 16 amino acids. Germline values: CDR1 MNHNS, CDR2 SASEGT. With 4 bases removed from V and 0 bases from J, the gap between germline ends came to 13 bases. The CDR3 coding sequence is TGTGCCAGCAGTGTTGTCTGGGACTATAGCAATCAGCCCCAGCATTTT. Its protein is CASSVVWDYSNQPQHF.

The V call is TRBV6-1, the J call TRBJ2-7; D is tentatively TRBD1 or TRBD2 (7 bases each). Germline V CDR1 and CDR2: MNHNS, SASEGT. The CDR3 has 15 residues. V was pared by 8 bases and J by 4 bases, with 21 bases between. The CDR3 sequence: CASPGGELYSYEQYF. DNA for the CDR3: TGTGCCAGCCCAGGGGGGGAACTCTACAGTTACGAGCAGTACTTC.

The chain employs TRBV11-3 and TRBJ2-1, with 8 bases matching TRBD1. The ends lost 1 base at V and 8 bases at J; junction bases unmatched: 10. This CDR3 is built from 16 residues. Germline V lookup: CDR1 SGHNT, CDR2 YENEEA. The CDR3 protein is CASSLGAGGYKDEQFF. CDR3 DNA: TGTGCCAGCAGCTTAGGCGCAGGGGGCTATAAGGATGAGCAGTTCTTC.

This clone was seen once. The chain is built from TRBV6-1 and TRBJ2-5, with D uncertain. Germline-derived CDR1 and CDR2 are MNHNS and SASEGT. Trimming cost V 2 bases and J 5 bases, with 12 bases left between them. CDR3 length: 14 amino acids. In nucleotides, the CDR3 is TGTGCCAGCAGTGAATGGGGTTCCCGGGAGACCCAGTACTTC. Protein product: CASSEWGSRETQYF.